A single sample is the source of the 15 T cell receptor beta chains below, sequenced in a study of early T cells in non-severe SARS-CoV-2 infection. TCRdb redid the calling of the 5' RACE reads with MiXCR, one entry per CDR3 protein. The data contain about 30,000 distinct CDR3 sequences, roughly 5.2% of them singletons. The sample taken for sequencing was whole blood. Source of these receptors: an adult who was a healthcare worker with PCR-confirmed SARS-CoV-2 infection or an uninfected control (not recorded which).

This clonotype was observed at least ten times. The rearrangement links TRBV19 to TRBJ2-7; D remains ambiguous. The ends were cut back, 6 bases at V and 2 bases at J, with 17 bases in the middle. This CDR3 contains 15 residues. The germline CDR1 and CDR2 sequences are LNHDA and SQIVND (reference sequence). CDR3 region: CASSKLRTATYEQYF. The CDR3 bases are TGTGCCAGTAGCAAACTACGGACGGCGACCTACGAGCAGTACTTC. Full variable domain (outside the CDR3, taken from reference TRBV19 and TRBJ2-7): DGGITQSPKYLFRKEGQNVTLSCEQNLNHDAMYWYRQDPGQGLRLIYYSQIVNDFQKGDIAEGYSVSREKKESFPLTVTSAQKNPTAFYLCASSKLRTATYEQYFGPGTRLTVT.

The table lists this clonotype with a few counts. The chain combines TRBV9 with TRBJ1-6, with unresolved D. The length of the CDR3 is 16 residues. V shed 0 bases and J shed 3 bases, with 10 bases lying between them. Germline V gene sequence: CDR1 SGDLS, CDR2 YYNGEE. The DNA for the CDR3 is TGTGCCAGCAGCGTAGCTTCGCAGAGCTATAATTCACCCCTCCACTTT. It translates to CASSVASQSYNSPLHF.

As to this clonotype: Given a much more abundant clone one base away, this may be a read error. The chain recombines TRBV7-7 with TRBJ2-1, with 10 bases fitting TRBD2. Germline loops: CDR1 SSHAT, CDR2 FNYEAQ (reference sequence). V trimming: 7 bases; J trimming: 0 bases; junction bases outside the gene matches: 3. This CDR3 has 15 residues. The chain's CDR3 is CASTPSGSSYNEQFF. CDR3 in DNA: TGTGCCAGCACCCCTAGCGGGAGCTCCTACAATGAGCAGTTCTTC.

In this sample, this clonotype turned up many times. The rearrangement links TRBV12-3 or TRBV12-4 to TRBJ1-5; D may be TRBD1 (6 bases). The CDR3 loop spans 15 amino acids. Between the trimmed V and J ends, which lost 6 bases and 3 bases, there was a span of 15 bases. CDR3: CASSRRQDPNQPQHF. The CDR3 DNA is TGTGCCAGCAGCCGTCGACAGGACCCCAATCAGCCCCAGCATTTT.

This chain uses TRBV12-3 or TRBV12-4 with TRBJ2-7; D call uncertain. V gave up 6 bases and J gave up 4 bases, with 19 bases separating them. There are 15 residues in the CDR3. The CDR3 spells CASSLPKNGRYEQYF. The DNA of the CDR3 is TGTGCCAGCAGCCTCCCGAAGAACGGTAGATACGAGCAGTACTTC.

This clonotype has at least ten counts. This sequence joins TRBV10-3 and TRBJ2-1; 9 bases are a match to TRBD2. The CDR3 is 17 residues long. From germline, CDR1 is ENHRY and CDR2 SYGVKD. V dropped 8 bases and J dropped 0; count of bases not matched to a gene: 11. CDR3 in amino acids: CAIGASGMKSSYNEQFF. The CDR3 DNA is TGTGCCATCGGGGCTAGCGGGATGAAGAGCTCCTACAATGAGCAGTTCTTC.

This chain joins TRBV28 and TRBJ2-1, with D perhaps TRBD2 (6 bases). CDR1 and CDR2 from the germline V gene are MDHEN and SYDVKM. CDR3 length equals 14 residues. Between the trimmed V and J ends, which lost 3 bases and 6 bases, there was a span of 12 bases. The CDR3 protein is CASSLRLASNEQFF. CDR3 in DNA: TGTGCCAGCAGTTTGAGGCTAGCGTCCAATGAGCAGTTCTTC.

This clonotype was counted many times. The chain recombines TRBV20-1 with TRBJ2-1, with 12 bases identical to TRBD2. V was clipped by 4 bases and J by 4 bases; unmatched bases: 11. There are 17 residues in the CDR3. CDR1 DFQATT and CDR2 SNEGSKA come from the germline V gene (reference sequence). The CDR3 region is CSAKRASGRGVYNEQFF. In nucleotides, the CDR3 is TGCAGTGCTAAAAGGGCTAGCGGGAGGGGGGTTTACAATGAGCAGTTCTTC.

This clonotype was detected many times. The CDR3 loop is CSASPTPGRGDNSPLHF. CDR3 sequence (DNA): TGCAGTGCTAGCCCCACTCCCGGCAGGGGGGATAATTCACCCCTCCACTTT. This rearrangement joins TRBV20-1 to TRBJ1-6, with TRBD1 matching 7 bases. Germline CDR1 and CDR2: DFQATT and SNEGSKA (reference sequence). Trimming took 3 bases from V and 5 from J; bases not matched to a gene: 13. The length of the CDR3 is 17 residues.

This clonotype has at least ten counts. V is TRBV6-2 or TRBV6-3 and J is TRBJ2-3, with D possibly TRBD2 on 5 matching bases. The V gene's germline CDR1 is MNHEY and CDR2 SVGEGT. The CDR3 sequence is 13 residues long. V lost 2 bases to trimming and J lost 2 bases, with 5 bases between them. CDR3 loop: CASSYRDTDTQYF. The CDR3 DNA sequence: TGTGCCAGCAGTTACCGGGACACAGATACGCAGTATTTT.

This clonotype showed up just a few times. V gene TRBV6-2 or TRBV6-3 combines with J gene TRBJ1-1, with D possibly TRBD1 on 5 matching bases. The CDR3 is made up of 14 amino acids. V lost 7 bases and J 0 bases, leaving 12 bases between the germline ends. CDR1 and CDR2 (germline): MNHEY, SVGEGT. The CDR3 DNA reads TGTGCCAGCACTTCGACAGCCTTGAACACTGAAGCTTTCTTT. Translated: CASTSTALNTEAFF.

This clonotype was seen many times. The J gene is TRBJ2-6, the V gene TRBV6-5; TRBD1 matches 7 bases. There are 18 residues in the CDR3. J lost 1 base, V lost 5 bases, and 11 bases had no gene match. The V gene's germline CDR1 is MNHEY and CDR2 SVGAGI. CDR3 bases: TGTGCCAGCAGTCCCCGACAGGGTGGGGGATCTGGGGCCAACGTCCTGACTTTC. This encodes CASSPRQGGGSGANVLTF.

At least ten counts were recorded for this clonotype. The genes are TRBV24-1 and TRBJ2-2, with D possibly called TRBD1 or TRBD2 (5 bases each). This CDR3 has 18 amino acids. CDR1 and CDR2 (germline): KGHDR, SFDVKD. V gave up 5 bases and J gave up 6 bases, with 24 bases separating them. CDR3 sequence reads: CATSAPPQRGTPSGELFF. CDR3 DNA sequence: TGTGCCACCAGTGCCCCACCACAACGAGGGACGCCTTCCGGGGAGCTGTTTTTT.

At least ten counts were recorded for this clonotype. The chain carries TRBV7-3 and TRBJ1-1, with D hard to call. The CDR3 is 13 residues long. V was trimmed by 2 bases and J by 1 base, leaving 5 bases between them. Per the germline V gene, CDR1 is SGHTA and CDR2 is FQGTGA. DNA of the CDR3: TGTGCCAGCAGCTTACAGGAGAACACTGAAGCTTTCTTT. Translation: CASSLQENTEAFF. The full variable domain, with the rest looked up from reference TRBV7-3 and TRBJ1-1, is GAGVSQTPSNKVTEKGKYVELRCDPISGHTALYWYRQSLGQGPEFLIYFQGTGAADDSGLPNDRFFAVRPEGSVSTLKIQRTERGDSAVYLCASSLQENTEAFFGQGTRLTVV.

The CDR3 reads CASSSYRGETQYF. As DNA, the CDR3 is TGTGCCAGCAGCTCTTACAGGGGTGAGACCCAGTACTTC. The chain links TRBV5-5 to TRBJ2-5, with 7 bases matching TRBD1. With V trimmed by 3 bases and J by 5 bases, 4 bases remained unmatched. CDR1 and CDR2 from the germline V gene are SGHKS and YYEKEE (reference sequence). This CDR3 has 13 residues. Full variable domain (outside the CDR3, taken from reference TRBV5-5 and TRBJ2-5): DAGVTQSPTHLIKTRGQQVTLRCSPISGHKSVSWYQQVLGQGPQFIFQYYEKEERGRGNFPDRFSARQFPNYSSELNVNALLLGDSALYLCASSSYRGETQYFGPGTRLLVL.